Described below is a single T cell receptor beta chain sequence and its context. The table came from immunoSEQ multiplex PCR; TCRdb's copy has only in-frame clones and leaves some out. The sample holds about 330,000 clones, 87% seen once. The entry originates in a study of cytomegalovirus exposure and HLA in healthy donors. V dropped 0 bases and J dropped 3 bases, with 6 bases sitting between them. CDR3 length equals 13 residues. Germline V lookup: CDR1 GTSNPN, CDR2 SVGIG (reference sequence). The chain links TRBV30 to TRBJ1-5; D unclear. This sequence was found in a woman aged 25-40 years in good health and CMV-seropositive. The sequenced material came from PBMCs. In DNA, the CDR3 is TGTGCCTGGAGTGTAAGCAACAATCAGCCCCAGCATTTT. Translation: CAWSVSNNQPQHF.